What follows are 21 T cell receptor beta chains derived from one specimen sequenced in a study of blood T cell repertoires in COVID-19 (dated by TCRdb to 2018 to 2021). Library creation used the immunoSEQ multiplex PCR assay. Imported from immuneACCESS, the table was reduced by TCRdb to in-frame sequences with V and J called. These copies leave out some clones; in studies compared against another copy, an unresolved V gene accounts for under half, and the cause of the remainder is not known. The sample has roughly 500,000 clones on record, around nine tenths of them singletons. The leading ten clones occupy less than 2% of the sample. The sample taken for sequencing was PBMCs or T cells enriched from blood (not recorded which). Every receptor here comes from a woman between 40 and 50 years old who had recovered from COVID-19.

This clone was detected only once. This chain uses TRBV3-1 (or the pseudogene TRBV3-2) with TRBJ1-3, with TRBD1 as a possible D gene (5 bases). The ends were cut back, 1 base at V and 2 bases at J, with 9 bases in the middle. The V gene's germline CDR1 is LGHDT and CDR2 YNNKEL (reference sequence). This CDR3 comprises 15 residues. CDR3 sequence reads: CASSQAAGAGNTIYF. CDR3 bases: TGTGCCAGCAGCCAAGCTGCGGGGGCTGGAAACACCATATATTTT.

Only a few counts were recorded for this clone. The CDR3 spells CASSLPIADEQYF. CDR3 bases: TGCGCCAGCAGCTTGCCGATAGCGGACGAGCAGTACTTC. The chain uses TRBV5-1 and TRBJ2-7; D is perhaps TRBD2 (6 bases). The CDR3 covers 13 residues. The V gene lost 1 base and the J gene lost 5 bases, with 10 bases spanning the gap. CDR1 and CDR2 (germline): SGHRS, YFSETQ.

The CDR3 DNA sequence: TGTGCCAGCAGCTTACAGAGGTTGGGTACCGGGGAGCTGTTTTTT. Translation: CASSLQRLGTGELFF. The chain couples TRBV7-2 to TRBJ2-2, with D unresolved. From germline, CDR1 is SGHTA and CDR2 FQGNSA. CDR3 length: 15 residues. Deletions cut 2 bases from V and 5 bases from J, with 12 bases between.

V is TRBV29-1 and J is TRBJ1-2; D call uncertain. Per germline, CDR1 SQVTM and CDR2 ANQGSEA. Trimming took 4 bases from V and 5 from J, leaving 11 bases between them. The CDR3 loop spans 12 amino acids. CDR3 nucleotide sequence: TGCAGCGTTGGGAGCAGGACTTATGGCTACACCTTC. The encoded protein is CSVGSRTYGYTF. The variable domain in full, completed from reference TRBV29-1 and TRBJ1-2, reads SAVISQKPSRDICQRGTSLTIQCQVDSQVTMMFWYRQQPGQSLTLIATANQGSEATYESGFVIDKFPISRPNLTFSTLTVSNMSPEDSSIYLCSVGSRTYGYTFGSGTRLTVV.

The chain recombines TRBV2 with TRBJ1-6, with D possibly TRBD1 on 6 matching bases. The V gene's germline CDR1 is SNHLY and CDR2 FYNNEI. The CDR3 sequence is 15 residues long. V was shortened by 4 bases and J by 5 bases, with 12 bases between the two germline ends. This chain's CDR3 is CASSATGQNNSPLHF. In nucleotides, the CDR3 is TGTGCCAGCAGTGCCACGGGACAAAATAATTCACCCCTCCACTTT.

The V call is TRBV24-1, the J call TRBJ1-4, with a possible D match to TRBD1 (5 bases). V lost 3 bases and J 10 bases, leaving 17 bases between the germline ends. The CDR3 loop spans 15 amino acids. The germline CDR1 and CDR2 sequences are KGHDR and SFDVKD. The CDR3 DNA sequence: TGTGCCACCAGTGATCCTACAGGAGCCTCGGGAAAACTGTTTTTT. It codes for CATSDPTGASGKLFF.

In this sample, this clone turned up once. The chain combines TRBV24-1 with TRBJ2-3, with D perhaps matching TRBD2 (6 bases). V dropped 3 bases and J dropped 3 bases, with 18 bases sitting between them. Germline CDR1 reads KGHDR; CDR2 reads SFDVKD. This CDR3 has 17 amino acids. The CDR3 loop reads CATSDPDPYGGTDTQYF. CDR3 nucleotide sequence: TGTGCCACCAGTGATCCGGACCCTTATGGGGGGACAGATACGCAGTATTTT.

This chain joins TRBV7-9 and TRBJ2-7; TRBD1 agrees at 8 bases. CDR3 length: 16 residues. V dropped 5 bases and J dropped 3; count of bases not matched to a gene: 12. The germline gives CDR1 SEHNR, CDR2 FQNEAQ (reference sequence). The CDR3 DNA is TGTGCCAGCAGCCCAGGAGGGACAGGAATGATCTACGAGCAGTACTTC. It codes for CASSPGGTGMIYEQYF.

The rearrangement links TRBV15 to TRBJ2-1; 11 nucleotides agree with TRBD2. The V gene's germline CDR1 is LNHNV and CDR2 YYDKDF (reference sequence). The CDR3 is made up of 17 amino acids. V lost 3 bases and J lost 2; bases outside the gene matches: 6. CDR3 nucleotides: TGTGCCACCAGCAGCATTCCGGGACTAGCGGCCTACAATGAGCAGTTCTTC. This translates into CATSSIPGLAAYNEQFF.

The table lists this clone with a count of one. The rearrangement links TRBV21-1 to TRBJ2-3; the table's D call, TRBD2, has no DNA check behind it. TRBV21-1 has pseudogene status. The CDR3 is made up of 18 amino acids. In nucleotides, the CDR3 is TGTGCCAGCAGCAAGGAGACTAGCGGTACGCCAAACACAGATACGCAGTATTTT. Encoded protein: CASSKETSGTPNTDTQYF.

The chain employs TRBV11-3 and TRBJ1-1; TRBD1 agrees at 7 bases. With 0 bases clipped from V and 1 base from J, the junction kept 11 bases outside the gene matches. The CDR3 totals 18 residues. Germline assignment: CDR1 SGHNT and CDR2 YENEEA. Written as DNA, the CDR3 is TGTGCCAGCAGCTTAGATTTTAAGGGGGCGAGGTCGAACACTGAAGCTTTCTTT. Residues: CASSLDFKGARSNTEAFF.

This clone was recorded only once. V gene TRBV10-3 combines with J gene TRBJ2-5; maybe TRBD2 (6 bases). The germline V and J ends were trimmed by 4 bases and 4 bases, with 10 bases remaining between them. This CDR3 comprises 13 residues. CDR1 ENHRY and CDR2 SYGVKD come from the germline V gene. The CDR3 bases are TGTGCCATCAGTGTCGGGGGAAGAGAGACCCAGTACTTC. This codes for CAISVGGRETQYF.

A single count supports this clone. This chain uses TRBV30 with TRBJ2-4; 9 nucleotides align to TRBD1. Germline CDR1 reads GTSNPN; CDR2 reads SVGIG (reference sequence). Trimming removed 0 bases from V and 9 bases from J; junction bases left unmatched: 9. This CDR3 is 15 amino acids long. Here the CDR3 DNA reads TGTGCCTGGAGTGTACGGGGGGACAGGGCTGTCATTCAGTACTTC. Protein: CAWSVRGDRAVIQYF.

The chain uses TRBV5-5 and TRBJ1-5; 8 bases line up with TRBD1. V trimming: 4 bases; J trimming: 5 bases; junction bases outside the gene matches: 8. There are 15 residues in the CDR3. Germline CDR1 reads SGHKS; CDR2 reads YYEKEE (reference sequence). CDR3 DNA: TGTGCCAGCAGCCACCGGACAGGGTTGGATCAGCCCCAGCATTTT. Its translation: CASSHRTGLDQPQHF.

CDR3 protein: CATSGSRGYYGYTF. CDR3 in DNA: TGTGCCACCAGCGGATCCCGAGGCTACTATGGCTACACCTTC. The chain is built from TRBV15 and TRBJ1-2; D not certain. Trimming pared 5 bases from V and 3 bases from J, leaving 13 bases between. Germline values: CDR1 LNHNV, CDR2 YYDKDF (reference sequence). The CDR3 is made up of 14 amino acids.

The chain links TRBV14 to TRBJ2-1; D uncertain. Per germline, CDR1 SGHDN and CDR2 FVKESK. V lost 1 base and J 0 bases, leaving 10 bases between the germline ends. The CDR3 is 16 residues long. The CDR3: CASSQVLPGSYNEQFF. In DNA form, the CDR3 reads TGTGCCAGCAGCCAAGTCCTCCCGGGCTCCTACAATGAGCAGTTCTTC. Complete variable domain (other parts from reference TRBV14 and TRBJ2-1): EAGVTQFPSHSVIEKGQTVTLRCDPISGHDNLYWYRRVMGKEIKFLLHFVKESKQDESGMPNNRFLAERTGGTYSTLKVQPAELEDSGVYFCASSQVLPGSYNEQFFGPGTRLTVL.

The genes are TRBV5-8 and TRBJ1-2; 8 nucleotides agree with TRBD1. Looked up from germline, CDR1 is SGHTS and CDR2 is YDEGEE. V shed 4 bases, J shed 0 bases, and the junction held 5 bases outside the gene matches. The CDR3 has 15 residues. As DNA, the CDR3 is TGTGCCAGCAGCCCATGGACAGGGCCTAACTATGGCTACACCTTC. Translating it yields CASSPWTGPNYGYTF.

The genes are TRBV6-5 and TRBJ1-5, with TRBD1 matching over 7 bases. In germline, CDR1 is MNHEY, CDR2 SVGAGI. The CDR3 covers 12 residues. Germline trimming cut 6 bases from V and 5 bases from J; bases unmatched to any gene: 1. CDR3 residues: CASRTGYQPQHF. In nucleotides, the CDR3 is TGTGCCAGCAGGACAGGGTATCAGCCCCAGCATTTT.

V is TRBV24-1 and J is TRBJ2-2, with TRBD1 identical over 8 bases. The ends lost 2 bases at V and 6 bases at J; junction bases unmatched: 7. Germline V gene data show CDR1 as KGHDR and CDR2 as SFDVKD. The CDR3 spans 16 residues. The CDR3 protein is CATSDSRTGTAGELFF. CDR3 DNA: TGTGCCACCAGTGATTCACGGACAGGGACGGCCGGGGAGCTGTTTTTT.

The gene calls are TRBV23-1 and TRBJ2-3; 13 bases are shared with TRBD2. TRBV23-1 is marked as an open reading frame, function uncertain. Germline trimming cut 0 bases from V and 6 bases from J; bases unmatched to any gene: 6. CDR3 length equals 17 residues. The CDR3 reads CASSQSGLAGQGDTQYF. The CDR3 coding sequence is TGCGCCAGCAGTCAATCGGGACTAGCGGGGCAGGGGGATACGCAGTATTTT.

The rearrangement links TRBV7-9 to TRBJ1-3; TRBD1 is a possible D gene (5 bases). This CDR3 comprises 16 residues. Trimming removed 4 bases from V and 0 bases from J, with 13 bases in between. The germline gives CDR1 SEHNR, CDR2 FQNEAQ (reference sequence). CDR3 amino acids: CASSWGRVTSGNTIYF. Written as DNA, the CDR3 is TGTGCCAGCAGCTGGGGGAGGGTCACCTCTGGAAACACCATATATTTT. The full variable domain, with the rest looked up from reference TRBV7-9 and TRBJ1-3, is DTGVSQNPRHKITKRGQNVTFRCDPISEHNRLYWYRQTLGQGPEFLTYFQNEAQLEKSRLLSDRFSAERPKGSFSTLEIQRTEQGDSAMYLCASSWGRVTSGNTIYFGEGSWLTVV.